Below, 28 T cell receptor beta chains from the same sample are listed, as sequenced in a study of blood T cell repertoires in COVID-19. Some clones are missing from TCRdb's copy, which holds only in-frame ones; the method was immunoSEQ multiplex PCR. Here the sample spans tens of thousands of clones, more than 65% being singletons. Source material: peripheral blood. Receptors were obtained from a woman aged 50 to 65 with acute or convalescent COVID-19.

V and J are TRBV18 and TRBJ2-5, with D hard to call. V lost 1 base and J 1 base, leaving 7 bases between the germline ends. The CDR3 is 14 residues long. Germline V gene sequence: CDR1 KGHSH, CDR2 LQKENI. The CDR3 loop reads CASSPQAGQETQYF. Written as DNA, the CDR3 is TGTGCCAGCTCACCACAAGCAGGCCAAGAGACCCAGTACTTC.

The J gene is TRBJ1-2, the V gene TRBV29-1; 7 nucleotides align to TRBD1. Germline CDR1 reads SQVTM; CDR2 reads ANQGSEA. V lost 4 bases to trimming and J lost 3 bases; unmatched junction nucleotides: 8. This CDR3 is 14 amino acids long. This CDR3 is CSVGTGDLHYGYTF. The CDR3 coding sequence is TGCAGCGTTGGGACAGGCGATCTTCACTATGGCTACACCTTC.

The gene calls are TRBV7-9 and TRBJ2-3, with D tentatively TRBD1 (6 bases). The CDR3 is 16 residues long. Germline values: CDR1 SEHNR, CDR2 FQNEAQ (reference sequence). Trimming removed 5 bases at V and 3 bases at J, with 18 bases between. CDR3 nucleotide sequence: TGTGCCAGCAGCACAACGGCCAGGGGTTGGACAGATACGCAGTATTTT. This sequence encodes CASSTTARGWTDTQYF. Full variable domain (remainder filled in from reference TRBV7-9 and TRBJ2-3): DTGVSQNPRHKITKRGQNVTFRCDPISEHNRLYWYRQTLGQGPEFLTYFQNEAQLEKSRLLSDRFSAERPKGSFSTLEIQRTEQGDSAMYLCASSTTARGWTDTQYFGPGTRLTVL.

The chain recombines TRBV27 with TRBJ1-1; D is unresolved. The V end was cut by 1 base, the J end by 1 base, with 10 bases between. This CDR3 is built from 15 residues. The V gene's germline CDR1 is MNHEY and CDR2 SMNVEV (reference sequence). CDR3 coding DNA: TGTGCCAGCAGTTTATTAGCCCGAAAGAACACTGAAGCTTTCTTT. This encodes CASSLLARKNTEAFF.

This clone was seen a handful of times. The chain combines TRBV18 with TRBJ1-1; D might be TRBD1 (5 bases). Germline V gene lookup returns CDR1 KGHSH and CDR2 LQKENI. V gave up 4 bases and J gave up 4 bases, with 19 bases separating them. The CDR3 sequence is 16 residues long. The CDR3 reads CASSRGGGGTVTEAFF. The CDR3 region has the DNA TGTGCCAGCTCACGCGGCGGGGGGGGAACGGTCACTGAAGCTTTCTTT.

The rearrangement links TRBV7-8 to TRBJ2-3; TRBD1 matches 9 bases. Germline V CDR1 and CDR2: SGHVS, FQNEAQ. Trimming removed 6 bases from V and 6 bases from J; junction bases left unmatched: 13. The CDR3 consists of 16 residues. Written as DNA, the CDR3 is TGTGCCAGCAGTTTACCCCGGGACAGGGCGTCGGATACGCAGTATTTT. It translates to CASSLPRDRASDTQYF.

V is TRBV7-9 and J is TRBJ1-1; no clear D. Trimming pared 3 bases from V and 8 bases from J, leaving 10 bases between. The V gene's germline CDR1 is SEHNR and CDR2 FQNEAQ (reference sequence). This CDR3 is built from 12 residues. The CDR3 spells CASSFGQVEAFF. The CDR3 DNA reads as TGTGCCAGCAGCTTTGGGCAGGTCGAAGCTTTCTTT.

This rearrangement joins TRBV5-5 to TRBJ1-4; no clear D gene. The V and J ends lost 3 bases and 3 bases respectively, with 12 bases between them. This CDR3 has 15 residues. In germline, CDR1 is SGHKS, CDR2 YYEKEE (reference sequence). This CDR3 is CASSSSVRANEKLFF. The CDR3 DNA follows: TGTGCCAGCAGCTCCTCCGTCCGGGCTAATGAAAAACTGTTTTTT.

The rearrangement links TRBV5-1 to TRBJ2-6; D is possibly TRBD1 (8 bases). CDR3 length: 16 residues. Per the germline V gene, CDR1 is SGHRS and CDR2 is YFSETQ. With 7 bases removed from V and 0 bases from J, the gap between germline ends came to 14 bases. The CDR3 DNA is TGCGCCAGCCGACAGGGGAGGGGCTCTGGGGCCAACGTCCTGACTTTC. Translated, it gives CASRQGRGSGANVLTF.

The count of this clone is one. This chain links TRBV30 with TRBJ1-6, with 9 bases fitting TRBD1. The CDR3 extends over 14 amino acids. J lost 9 bases, V lost 2 bases, and 5 bases had no gene match. From germline, CDR1 is GTSNPN and CDR2 SVGIG (reference sequence). CDR3: CAWSTGTGPSPLHF. The CDR3 nucleotides are TGTGCCTGGAGTACCGGGACAGGGCCTTCACCCCTCCACTTT.

This clone was recorded once. CDR3 in amino acids: CASSIVGTGTMNTEAFF. CDR3 coding DNA: TGTGCCAGCTCCATCGTGGGGACAGGGACTATGAACACTGAAGCTTTCTTT. This chain joins TRBV18 and TRBJ1-1; 9 bases agree with TRBD1. The junction had 11 bases not matched to a gene; V was cut back by 6 bases and J by 0 bases. This CDR3 comprises 17 residues. CDR1 and CDR2 (germline): KGHSH, LQKENI.

The chain has TRBV27 and TRBJ1-6; 9 bases match TRBD1. V trimming: 5 bases; J trimming: 7 bases; junction bases outside the gene matches: 12. The CDR3 has 17 amino acids. CDR1 is MNHEY and CDR2 is SMNVEV in the germline V gene (reference sequence). The chain's CDR3 is CASSLGQGFSRNSPLHF. The CDR3 bases are TGTGCCAGCAGTCTGGGACAGGGTTTTTCGAGAAATTCACCCCTCCACTTT.

This clone came up once. The V gene is TRBV30, the J gene TRBJ1-1; unclear D gene. V lost 3 bases to trimming and J lost 8 bases, with 13 bases between them. The V gene's germline CDR1 is GTSNPN and CDR2 SVGIG (reference sequence). This CDR3 is 12 amino acids long. The CDR3 loop is CAWSQRGSEAFF. The CDR3 DNA reads TGTGCCTGGAGCCAGAGAGGGAGCGAAGCTTTCTTT.

V usage is TRBV4-1 and J usage is TRBJ1-2; D is possibly TRBD1 (5 bases). The CDR3 consists of 16 residues. The germline CDR1 and CDR2 sequences are MGHRA and YSYEKL. V lost 0 bases, J lost 0 bases, and 11 bases lay in between. Here the CDR3 reads CASSQDTGGTNYGYTF. As DNA, the CDR3 is TGCGCCAGCAGCCAAGATACCGGGGGAACTAACTATGGCTACACCTTC.

V gene TRBV19 combines with J gene TRBJ2-3; no reliable D call. Trimming took off 9 bases at V and 5 bases at J, with 15 bases between the two ends. Per the germline V gene, CDR1 is LNHDA and CDR2 is SQIVND (reference sequence). CDR3 length: 13 residues. The CDR3 nucleotides read TGTGCCAGCACTCCTACCTTCGGAGATACGCAGTATTTT. Its translation is CASTPTFGDTQYF.

The gene calls are TRBV6-6 and TRBJ1-5; 7 nucleotides match TRBD1. CDR3 length: 15 amino acids. V dropped 5 bases and J dropped 9; count of bases not matched to a gene: 13. Germline V gene sequence: CDR1 MNHNY, CDR2 SVGAGI (reference sequence). The DNA of the CDR3 is TGTGCCAGCAGTCCCGGGACAGAACTTCTCCGGCCCCAGCATTTT. Translation gives CASSPGTELLRPQHF.

The chain uses TRBV27 and TRBJ2-3; D unclear. There are 16 residues in the CDR3. CDR1 is MNHEY and CDR2 is SMNVEV in the germline V gene (reference sequence). Deletions cut 3 bases from V and 0 bases from J, with 13 bases between. CDR3 in DNA: TGTGCCAGCAGTTTCCTGCCCCTTACTAGCACAGATACGCAGTATTTT. Its translation: CASSFLPLTSTDTQYF.

The V and J genes are TRBV4-3 and TRBJ2-3, with D unclear. The CDR3 extends over 15 amino acids. The germline gives CDR1 LGHNA, CDR2 YSLEER. The V end was cut by 5 bases, the J end by 1 base, with 13 bases between. CDR3 sequence (DNA): TGCGCCAGCAGCGCCCAAAGCCAGGGCACAGATACGCAGTATTTT. This translates into CASSAQSQGTDTQYF.

The chain recombines TRBV19 with TRBJ1-5; no definite D call. This CDR3 region has 14 residues. V was cut by 3 bases and J by 3 bases, with 9 bases left in between. The germline V gene has CDR1 LNHDA and CDR2 SQIVND (reference sequence). As DNA, the CDR3 is TGTGCCAGTAGTATTGGGCAGAACAATCAGCCCCAGCATTTT. Translating gives CASSIGQNNQPQHF.

DNA for the CDR3: TGTGCCAGCAGCTTGGGAGCGGGATCGACAAAGGGGGAGCAGTACTTC. Its protein product is CASSLGAGSTKGEQYF. The rearrangement joins TRBV5-4 to TRBJ2-7, with 7 bases matching TRBD2. In germline, CDR1 is SGHNT, CDR2 YYREEE (reference sequence). The junction had 13 bases not matched to a gene; V was cut back by 0 bases and J by 7 bases. The CDR3 extends over 16 amino acids. The complete variable domain, with remaining parts taken from reference TRBV5-4 and TRBJ2-7, reads ETGVTQSPTHLIKTRGQQVTLRCSSQSGHNTVSWYQQALGQGPQFIFQYYREEENGRGNFPPRFSGLQFPNYSSELNVNALELDDSALYLCASSLGAGSTKGEQYFGPGTRLTVT.

The CDR3 sequence: CASSLDGEAALNLYGYTF. CDR3 coding DNA: TGTGCCAGCAGCTTAGACGGTGAGGCAGCACTAAACCTATATGGCTACACCTTC. The V gene is TRBV11-2, the J gene TRBJ1-2; D gene uncertain. Germline V lookup: CDR1 SGHAT, CDR2 FQNNGV. This CDR3 is built from 18 residues. V gave up 0 bases and J gave up 5 bases, with 22 bases separating them.

Only one count was recorded for this clone. This chain connects TRBV11-3 to TRBJ1-4; a weak D match, TRBD1 (5 bases). The CDR3 spans 20 residues. With 0 bases removed from V and 2 bases from J, the gap between germline ends came to 22 bases. The germline gives CDR1 SGHNT, CDR2 YENEEA. The CDR3 DNA reads TGTGCCAGCAGCTTAGAGGTAATCGGTGGCGGGGCCACGACTAATGAAAAACTGTTTTTT. It codes for CASSLEVIGGGATTNEKLFF.

The J gene is TRBJ2-7, the V gene TRBV7-2; D ambiguous. V was shortened by 4 bases and J by 0 bases, with 7 bases between the two germline ends. This CDR3 spans 13 amino acids. Germline CDR1 reads SGHTA; CDR2 reads FQGNSA. For the CDR3, the DNA is TGTGCCAGCAGCTCCTCCTACTCCTACGAGCAGTACTTC. Protein sequence: CASSSSYSYEQYF.

This clone was detected once. The chain links TRBV12-3 or TRBV12-4 to TRBJ1-2, with a possible D match to TRBD1 (6 bases). Deletions cut 1 base from V and 8 bases from J, with 11 bases between. The CDR3 is 13 amino acids. CDR3 nucleotides: TGTGCCAGCAGTTTAGACACAGGGCTGGGCTACACCTTC. Translating it yields CASSLDTGLGYTF.

The V call is TRBV29-1, the J call TRBJ1-2, with unresolved D. V was trimmed by 6 bases and J by 6 bases, leaving 11 bases between them. CDR3 length: 11 amino acids. The germline CDR1 and CDR2 sequences are SQVTM and ANQGSEA. Written as DNA, the CDR3 is TGCAGCGTGGGAGTTCGGGATGGCTACACCTTC. This codes for CSVGVRDGYTF.

The chain carries TRBV9 and TRBJ2-7; a possible D gene is TRBD2 (6 bases). Per germline, CDR1 SGDLS and CDR2 YYNGEE. The V end lost 0 bases, the J end lost 4 bases, and 17 bases lay between the germline ends. The CDR3 consists of 16 residues. Written as DNA, the CDR3 is TGTGCCAGCAGCGTAGGGGGCGTCTCCGGAGGGTACGAGCAGTACTTC. It encodes CASSVGGVSGGYEQYF.

The chain combines TRBV7-9 with TRBJ2-5; D possibly corresponds to TRBD2 (5 bases). Trimming took 3 bases from V and 4 from J, leaving 9 bases between them. This CDR3 has 13 amino acids. Germline CDR1 SEHNR, CDR2 FQNEAQ (reference sequence). This CDR3 reads CASSLAGLETQYF. DNA of the CDR3: TGTGCCAGCAGCTTGGCGGGCCTAGAGACCCAGTACTTC.

The CDR3 nucleotides are TGTGCCAGCAGCCAAGAAGGCCTAGCGGGGATCACAGATACGCAGTATTTT. Protein product: CASSQEGLAGITDTQYF. The V call is TRBV4-2, the J call TRBJ2-3, with TRBD2 matching 9 bases. CDR1 is LGHNA, CDR2 YNFKEQ, per germline. The trim removed 0 bases at V and 2 bases at J, leaving 6 bases unmatched. CDR3 length: 17 amino acids.